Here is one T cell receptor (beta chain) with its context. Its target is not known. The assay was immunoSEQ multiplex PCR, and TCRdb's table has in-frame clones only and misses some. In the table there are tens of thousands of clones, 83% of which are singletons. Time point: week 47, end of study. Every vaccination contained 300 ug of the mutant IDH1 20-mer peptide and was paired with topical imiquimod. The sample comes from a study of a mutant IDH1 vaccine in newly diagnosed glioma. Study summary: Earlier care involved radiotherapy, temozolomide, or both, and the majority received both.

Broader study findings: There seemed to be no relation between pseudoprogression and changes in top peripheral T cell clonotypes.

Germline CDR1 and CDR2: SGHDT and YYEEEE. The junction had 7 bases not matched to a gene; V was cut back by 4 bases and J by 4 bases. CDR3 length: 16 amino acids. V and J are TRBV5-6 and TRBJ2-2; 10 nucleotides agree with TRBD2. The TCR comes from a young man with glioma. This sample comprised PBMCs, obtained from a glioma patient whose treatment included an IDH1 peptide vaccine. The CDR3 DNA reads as TGTGCCAGCAGCGGAACTAGCGGGGAGAGCACCGGGGAGCTGTTTTTT. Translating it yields CASSGTSGESTGELFF.